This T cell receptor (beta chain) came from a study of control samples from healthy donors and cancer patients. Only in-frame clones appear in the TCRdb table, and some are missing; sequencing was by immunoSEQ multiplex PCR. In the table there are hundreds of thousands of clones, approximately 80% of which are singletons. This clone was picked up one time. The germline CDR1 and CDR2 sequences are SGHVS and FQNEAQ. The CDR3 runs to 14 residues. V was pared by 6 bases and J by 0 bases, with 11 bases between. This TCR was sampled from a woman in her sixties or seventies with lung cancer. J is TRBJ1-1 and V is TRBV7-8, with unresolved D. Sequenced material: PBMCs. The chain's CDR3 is CASRARLMNTEAFF. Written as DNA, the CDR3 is TGTGCCAGCAGGGCCAGGCTTATGAACACTGAAGCTTTCTTT. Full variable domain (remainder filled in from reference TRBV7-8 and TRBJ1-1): GAGVSQSPRYKVAKRGQDVALRCDPISGHVSLFWYQQALGQGPEFLTYFQNEAQLDKSGLPSDRFFAERPEGSVSTLKIQRTQQEDSAVYLCASRARLMNTEAFFGQGTRLTVV.